This record looks at one T cell receptor beta chain sequence and its context. No cognate antigen has been identified for it. Base qualities are not at hand, and no much larger clone is one base apart. The receptor library was made with the immunoSEQ multiplex PCR assay. In the source study's methods: The Chao-Jaccard similarity index and counts of shared clonotypes were used to quantify repertoire overlap between subsets. TCRdb obtained this table from immuneACCESS and retained in-frame rearrangements with V and J assigned. These tables miss some clones; where compared with another copy, unresolved V genes account for less than half of the shortfall, and the remainder is unexplained. V, J and clone size are taken as reported in that table, and D and trimming were inferred from the DNA itself. The sample includes approximately 24,000 clones, with over 90% observed a single time. The top ten hold under 0.8% of the sample.

This sample was included in a study of CD4 T cell repertoires in COVID-19 (dated by TCRdb to 2020 to 2022). Background for the entire study: To analyze cross-reactivity, CFSE-low cells were expanded with IL-2 for 10 to 11 days and then labeled again and restimulated with spike proteins from other coronaviruses. The study characterized naturally processed CD4+ T cell responses to SARS-CoV-2 spike and nucleoprotein in COVID-19-recovered individuals, using TCR Vbeta sequencing to assess clonal composition. In three recovered individuals, the researchers analyzed the TCR Vbeta repertoire of SARS-CoV-2-reactive T cells at the subset level.

Study-level results and caveats: Several of the most expanded SARS-CoV-2-reactive clonotypes were shared between two or all three memory subsets, suggesting intraclonal diversification. Between roughly 6.5 and 28% of SARS-CoV-2 clonotypes were also detected in SARS-CoV and/or HKU1 spike-stimulated secondary cultures, consistent with cross-reactivity.

Memory T cell samples that were not cultured were sequenced immediately after ex vivo isolation. CD4+ total memory, central memory, effector memory and circulating T follicular helper cells were isolated from peripheral blood mononuclear cells. Here the sequenced sample was circulating follicular helper CD4+ T cells (cTfh) from blood, taken before the COVID-19 pandemic. The cell subset or site label, as the study defines it: circulating T follicular helper cells. The sequence was obtained from a human donor who had COVID-19.

CDR3 region: CASRLAGGELFF. The nucleotides are TGCGCCAGCAGACTAGCGGGAGGGGAGCTGTTTTTT. The sequence links TRBV5-1 to TRBJ2-2; TRBD2 matches 10 bases in the middle. Including cysteine and phenylalanine, the CDR3 has 12 amino acids. Only the CDR3 region is kept as DNA, spanning 36 bases read in frame from base 1. Here V drops 5 bases and J drops 8 bases, and the junction holds 0 bases not matched to any gene. From a lookup of the germline V gene, CDR1 and CDR2 are SGHRS and YFSETQ. Reference TRBV5-1 and TRBJ2-2 genes cover what lies past the CDR3, so the full variable domain is KAGVTQTPRYLIKTRGQQVTLSCSPISGHRSVSWYQQTPGQGLQFLFEYFSETQRNKGNFPGRFSGRQFSNSRSEMNVSTLELGDSALYLCASRLAGGELFFGEGSRLTVL.